This T cell receptor (beta chain) was profiled in a study of blood T cell repertoires in COVID-19. For the study at large: The origin of the acute and convalescent COVID-19 samples was the United States, Italy and Spain. The cDNA or gDNA used as material had been derived from T cells, B-cell-depleted T cells, or PBMCs.

In the authors' workflow: For nucleated cells, counts were estimated from reference gene primer amplification. Clones were sequenced by immunoSEQ multiplex PCR, and TCRdb holds only the in-frame ones, with some missing. That table gives V, J and clone size, and the DNA gave D and trimming. The table shows fewer than 120,000 clones, with 65% to 80% occurring only once. This clone has more than one count but fewer than ten. Per the germline V gene, CDR1 is ENHRY and CDR2 is SYGVKD. Trimming took off 7 bases at V and 3 bases at J, with 12 bases between the two ends. The CDR3 is 13 amino acids. The chain links TRBV10-3 to TRBJ1-2; no clear D. The specimen was peripheral blood. This sequence originates from a woman aged 55-69 years with acute or convalescent COVID-19. The CDR3 DNA is TGTGCCATCACCCCCCGGGGAGACTATGGCTACACCTTC. The encoded protein is CAITPRGDYGYTF.